These T cell receptor beta chains were read from a single sample in a study of T cell changes during pregnancy in multiple sclerosis. Some clones are missing from TCRdb's copy, which holds only in-frame ones; the method was immunoSEQ multiplex PCR. The data hold about 40,000 clones, with 88% observed a single time. Sequenced material: CD4+ T cells from peripheral blood mononuclear cells, taken in the second trimester of pregnancy. These receptor sequences come from a female donor with multiple sclerosis, enrolled in a pregnancy study. Both conserved end residues are part of each CDR3. D genes are given only for firm matches. Part of the rows lack a size; the others show once, few, many or a class for expanded clones.

CDR3 length: 18; clone size: .; D gene: .; V gene: TRBV18; J gene: TRBJ1-4; CDR3 DNA: TGTGCCAGCTCACCACGGGGTTTCGGAGGGGCAACTAATGAAAAACTGTTTTTT; CDR3 protein: CASSPRGFGGATNEKLFF
CDR3 length: 15; clone size: .; D gene: TRBD1; V gene: TRBV10-3; J gene: TRBJ2-5; CDR3 DNA: TGTGCCATCACTCCCGGGACAGGGGACCAAGAGACCCAGTACTTC; CDR3 protein: CAITPGTGDQETQYF
CDR3 length: 15; clone size: .; D gene: .; V gene: TRBV5-6; J gene: TRBJ2-3; CDR3 DNA: TGTGCCAGCAGCCCCACTAGCTACCCAACAGATACGCAGTATTTT; CDR3 protein: CASSPTSYPTDTQYF
CDR3 length: 17; clone size: few; D gene: TRBD2; V gene: TRBV19; J gene: TRBJ2-2; CDR3 DNA: TGTGCCAGTTCTCGGACTAGCGGGAGGTCTTACACCGGGGAGCTGTTTTTT; CDR3 protein: CASSRTSGRSYTGELFF
CDR3 length: 16; clone size: .; D gene: TRBD2; V gene: TRBV5-5; J gene: TRBJ2-7; CDR3 DNA: TGTGCCAGCAGCTTTCGGGCTAGCGGGAGGGGATACGAGCAGTACTTC; CDR3 protein: CASSFRASGRGYEQYF
CDR3 length: 14; clone size: .; D gene: .; V gene: TRBV29-1; J gene: TRBJ2-1; CDR3 DNA: TGCAGCGTTGCGGTAGCGCGTAATTACAATGAGCAGTTCTTC; CDR3 protein: CSVAVARNYNEQFF
CDR3 length: 15; clone size: .; D gene: .; V gene: TRBV28; J gene: TRBJ2-5; CDR3 DNA: TGTGCCAGCAGTTTCTTGGAGGGAGGTGCGGAGACCCAGTACTTC; CDR3 protein: CASSFLEGGAETQYF
CDR3 length: 16; clone size: .; D gene: TRBD2; V gene: TRBV27; J gene: TRBJ2-7; CDR3 DNA: TGTGCCAGCAGTTTATTAGGTGGCGGGAGCGCCGACGAGCAGTACTTC; CDR3 protein: CASSLLGGGSADEQYF
CDR3 length: 17; clone size: .; D gene: TRBD2; V gene: TRBV7-9; J gene: TRBJ2-1; CDR3 DNA: TGTGCCAGCAGCTACCCCTCAGCGGGACCCTCCTACAATGAGCAGTTCTTC; CDR3 protein: CASSYPSAGPSYNEQFF
CDR3 length: 14; clone size: .; D gene: TRBD2; V gene: TRBV30; J gene: TRBJ2-1; CDR3 DNA: TGTGCCTGGAGGACGGGACTAATGAACAATGAGCAGTTCTTC; CDR3 protein: CAWRTGLMNNEQFF
CDR3 length: 14; clone size: .; D gene: TRBD2; V gene: TRBV7-9; J gene: TRBJ2-1; CDR3 DNA: TGTGCCAGCAGCCCGGGGGGGCCTGACACTGAGCAGTTCTTC; CDR3 protein: CASSPGGPDTEQFF
CDR3 length: 16; clone size: .; D gene: .; V gene: TRBV28; J gene: TRBJ2-2; CDR3 DNA: TGTGCCAGCAGTTTAATTTCGGGGATGAACACCGGGGAGCTGTTTTTT; CDR3 protein: CASSLISGMNTGELFF
CDR3 length: 14; clone size: .; D gene: TRBD1; V gene: TRBV5-1; J gene: TRBJ2-7; CDR3 DNA: TGCGCCAGCAGCTTGTCCCGCAGGGGGTACGAGCAGTACTTC; CDR3 protein: CASSLSRRGYEQYF
CDR3 length: 17; clone size: once; D gene: .; V gene: TRBV5-6; J gene: TRBJ1-2; CDR3 DNA: TGTGCCAGCAGCGTACTGGGGGCTATAGACAGGCTATATGGCTACACCTTC; CDR3 protein: CASSVLGAIDRLYGYTF
CDR3 length: 14; clone size: .; D gene: TRBD1; V gene: TRBV7-2; J gene: TRBJ2-4; CDR3 DNA: TGTGCCAGCAGCTTCGGACAGGGGAAGAACATTCAGTACTTC; CDR3 protein: CASSFGQGKNIQYF
CDR3 length: 16; clone size: .; D gene: TRBD1; V gene: TRBV19; J gene: TRBJ1-5; CDR3 DNA: TGTGCCAGTAGTATGTCGACAGGGTTGCTCAATCAGCCCCAGCATTTT; CDR3 protein: CASSMSTGLLNQPQHF
CDR3 length: 12; clone size: .; D gene: .; V gene: TRBV29-1; J gene: TRBJ2-5; CDR3 DNA: TGCAGCTTCCGGGGGTACCAAGAGACCCAGTACTTC; CDR3 protein: CSFRGYQETQYF
CDR3 length: 15; clone size: .; D gene: TRBD1; V gene: TRBV5-5; J gene: TRBJ2-7; CDR3 DNA: TGTGCCAGCAGCCTCCTCGGGACAGGGACAGGCGAGCAGTACTTC; CDR3 protein: CASSLLGTGTGEQYF
CDR3 length: 16; clone size: .; D gene: .; V gene: TRBV10-3; J gene: TRBJ2-6; CDR3 DNA: TGTGCCATCAGCCTCGGAGGGCAGTCTGGGGCCAACGTCCTGACTTTC; CDR3 protein: CAISLGGQSGANVLTF
CDR3 length: 12; clone size: .; D gene: .; V gene: TRBV19; J gene: TRBJ1-2; CDR3 DNA: TGTGCCAGTAGACAGGGTAACTATGGCTACACCTTC; CDR3 protein: CASRQGNYGYTF
CDR3 length: 14; clone size: once; D gene: .; V gene: TRBV5-1; J gene: TRBJ2-7; CDR3 DNA: TGCGCCAGCAGCTTGGTGGGGCGGACCTACGAGCAGTACTTC; CDR3 protein: CASSLVGRTYEQYF
CDR3 length: 13; clone size: .; D gene: .; V gene: TRBV19; J gene: TRBJ2-7; CDR3 DNA: TGTGCCAGTAGTATCCAGGGTTCCTACGAGCAGTACTTC; CDR3 protein: CASSIQGSYEQYF
CDR3 length: 15; clone size: .; D gene: .; V gene: TRBV11-2; J gene: TRBJ2-3; CDR3 DNA: TGTGCCAGCAGCTCCCGCTTAGGAGGATCAGATACGCAGTATTTT; CDR3 protein: CASSSRLGGSDTQYF
CDR3 length: 16; clone size: .; D gene: TRBD1; V gene: TRBV6-6; J gene: TRBJ2-2; CDR3 DNA: TGTGCCAGCAGTTACAGGACAGGGGGCAGCACCGGGGAGCTGTTTTTT; CDR3 protein: CASSYRTGGSTGELFF
CDR3 length: 12; clone size: once; D gene: TRBD1; V gene: TRBV7-8; J gene: TRBJ2-7; CDR3 DNA: TGTGCCAGCAGACAGGGGGCAGGCGAGCAGTACTTC; CDR3 protein: CASRQGAGEQYF
CDR3 length: 15; clone size: once; D gene: TRBD2; V gene: TRBV5-1; J gene: TRBJ2-1; CDR3 DNA: TGCGCCAGCAGCTTGGCCGGGACTAGCGTGAATGAGCAGTTCTTC; CDR3 protein: CASSLAGTSVNEQFF
CDR3 length: 14; clone size: .; D gene: .; V gene: TRBV5-1; J gene: TRBJ1-5; CDR3 DNA: TGCGCCAGCAGCTTGGGTTCTTTTAATCAGCCCCAGCATTTT; CDR3 protein: CASSLGSFNQPQHF
CDR3 length: 15; clone size: .; D gene: TRBD2; V gene: TRBV6-1; J gene: TRBJ2-7; CDR3 DNA: TGTGCCAGCAGTGAATCCCTAGCGGAATCCTACGAGCAGTACTTC; CDR3 protein: CASSESLAESYEQYF
CDR3 length: 17; clone size: .; D gene: TRBD1; V gene: TRBV9; J gene: TRBJ2-2; CDR3 DNA: TGTGCCAGCAGCGAGGGGACAGGGGGCAAGGGCACCGGGGAGCTGTTTTTT; CDR3 protein: CASSEGTGGKGTGELFF
CDR3 length: 14; clone size: .; D gene: TRBD2; V gene: TRBV5-1; J gene: TRBJ2-2; CDR3 DNA: TGCGCCAGCAAGGAGGGAGGGCCCACCGGGGAGCTGTTTTTT; CDR3 protein: CASKEGGPTGELFF
CDR3 length: 16; clone size: .; D gene: TRBD1; V gene: TRBV4-2; J gene: TRBJ1-6; CDR3 DNA: TGTGCCAGCAGCCAGAGGGGACAGGGGATTAATTCACCCCTCCACTTT; CDR3 protein: CASSQRGQGINSPLHF
CDR3 length: 17; clone size: .; D gene: TRBD1; V gene: TRBV7-9; J gene: TRBJ2-2; CDR3 DNA: TGTGCCAGCAGACGAAACCGACAGGGGAGAGGCACCGGGGAGCTGTTTTTT; CDR3 protein: CASRRNRQGRGTGELFF
CDR3 length: 16; clone size: .; D gene: .; V gene: TRBV14; J gene: TRBJ2-3; CDR3 DNA: TGTGCCAGCAGCCAAGGCCTCAGCTGGGCCACAGATACGCAGTATTTT; CDR3 protein: CASSQGLSWATDTQYF
CDR3 length: 13; clone size: once; D gene: TRBD1; V gene: TRBV10-3; J gene: TRBJ1-1; CDR3 DNA: TGTGCCACCCTAACAGGGGCGAACACTGAAGCTTTCTTT; CDR3 protein: CATLTGANTEAFF
CDR3 length: 13; clone size: .; D gene: .; V gene: TRBV14; J gene: TRBJ2-1; CDR3 DNA: TGTGCCAGCAGCCAAGATAGCGTCTATGAGCAGTTCTTC; CDR3 protein: CASSQDSVYEQFF
CDR3 length: 16; clone size: .; D gene: TRBD2; V gene: TRBV6-6; J gene: TRBJ2-5; CDR3 DNA: TGTGCCAGCAATCCCTCGACGGGACTAGCGGGAGGAGGCGAGTACTTC; CDR3 protein: CASNPSTGLAGGGEYF
CDR3 length: 11; clone size: .; D gene: .; V gene: TRBV19; J gene: TRBJ2-5; CDR3 DNA: TGTGCCAGCCGGGGGGCTGAGACCCAGTACTTC; CDR3 protein: CASRGAETQYF
CDR3 length: 14; clone size: once; D gene: TRBD1; V gene: TRBV5-1; J gene: TRBJ2-7; CDR3 DNA: TGCGCCAGCAGCCTACAGGGGACCTCCTACGAGCAGTACTTC; CDR3 protein: CASSLQGTSYEQYF
CDR3 length: 13; clone size: .; D gene: .; V gene: TRBV28; J gene: TRBJ2-3; CDR3 DNA: TGTGCCAGCATAGAGGCAGGCACAGATACGCAGTATTTT; CDR3 protein: CASIEAGTDTQYF
CDR3 length: 16; clone size: .; D gene: TRBD1; V gene: TRBV11-2; J gene: TRBJ2-3; CDR3 DNA: TGTGCCAGCAGCCACGGGACAGGTTATAACACAGATACGCAGTATTTT; CDR3 protein: CASSHGTGYNTDTQYF
CDR3 length: 15; clone size: .; D gene: .; V gene: TRBV25-1; J gene: TRBJ1-6; CDR3 DNA: TGTGCCAGCAGTGGGGAGAGCTCCTATAATTCACCCCTCCACTTT; CDR3 protein: CASSGESSYNSPLHF
CDR3 length: 13; clone size: .; D gene: .; V gene: TRBV11-3; J gene: TRBJ2-3; CDR3 DNA: TGTGCCAGCAAACCCGGGGGTGGAGATACGCAGTATTTT; CDR3 protein: CASKPGGGDTQYF
CDR3 length: 13; clone size: once; D gene: .; V gene: TRBV15; J gene: TRBJ2-7; CDR3 DNA: TGTGCCACCAGCTGGGGCAGGGGTCGCGAGCAGTACTTC; CDR3 protein: CATSWGRGREQYF
CDR3 length: 14; clone size: .; D gene: .; V gene: TRBV6-4; J gene: TRBJ2-2; CDR3 DNA: TGTGCCAGCCGGGAAGGGGGGAACACCGGGGAGCTGTTTTTT; CDR3 protein: CASREGGNTGELFF
CDR3 length: 13; clone size: .; D gene: .; V gene: TRBV27; J gene: TRBJ2-4; CDR3 DNA: TGTGCCAGCAGTTCGCCCCGGGGAAACATTCAGTACTTC; CDR3 protein: CASSSPRGNIQYF
CDR3 length: 14; clone size: .; D gene: .; V gene: TRBV6-1; J gene: TRBJ2-7; CDR3 DNA: TGTGCCAGCAAGTTGACCATAGCACCCTACGAGCAGTACTTC; CDR3 protein: CASKLTIAPYEQYF
CDR3 length: 15; clone size: .; D gene: .; V gene: TRBV7-8; J gene: TRBJ2-7; CDR3 DNA: TGTGCCAGCAGCTTGAAGTCTACTCTTACCTACGAGCAGTACTTC; CDR3 protein: CASSLKSTLTYEQYF
CDR3 length: 13; clone size: .; D gene: .; V gene: TRBV7-2; J gene: TRBJ2-5; CDR3 DNA: TGTGCCAGCAGCTCTGGACACGCTAGGACCCAGTACTTC; CDR3 protein: CASSSGHARTQYF
CDR3 length: 14; clone size: .; D gene: .; V gene: TRBV9; J gene: TRBJ2-3; CDR3 DNA: TGTGCCAGCAGCGCCCGCCCCGGGGGAGGTACGCAGTATTTT; CDR3 protein: CASSARPGGGTQYF
CDR3 length: 14; clone size: .; D gene: .; V gene: TRBV27; J gene: TRBJ2-7; CDR3 DNA: TGTGCCAGCAGTTTATCCGGGGTTGGGTACGAGCAGTACTTC; CDR3 protein: CASSLSGVGYEQYF
CDR3 length: 15; clone size: once; D gene: TRBD1; V gene: TRBV4-1; J gene: TRBJ1-2; CDR3 DNA: TGCGCCAGCAGCTCCCAAAGGACAGGGCCGTATGGCTACACCTTC; CDR3 protein: CASSSQRTGPYGYTF
CDR3 length: 15; clone size: once; D gene: .; V gene: TRBV19; J gene: TRBJ2-1; CDR3 DNA: TGTGCCAGTAGTAGGGGGCAGGGGTTTAGTCATGAGCAGTTCTTC; CDR3 protein: CASSRGQGFSHEQFF
CDR3 length: 14; clone size: .; D gene: .; V gene: TRBV2; J gene: TRBJ2-6; CDR3 DNA: TGTGCCAGCAGGGAGGAGTCTGGGGCCAACGTCCTGACTTTC; CDR3 protein: CASREESGANVLTF
CDR3 length: 14; clone size: .; D gene: TRBD1; V gene: TRBV7-2; J gene: TRBJ2-7; CDR3 DNA: TGTGCCAGCAGCTTAGACAGGGGGGACTACGAGCAGTACTTC; CDR3 protein: CASSLDRGDYEQYF
CDR3 length: 15; clone size: .; D gene: TRBD2; V gene: TRBV19; J gene: TRBJ2-5; CDR3 DNA: TGTGCCAGCAGACCCCGGGCTAGCGGTAAAGAGACCCAGTACTTC; CDR3 protein: CASRPRASGKETQYF